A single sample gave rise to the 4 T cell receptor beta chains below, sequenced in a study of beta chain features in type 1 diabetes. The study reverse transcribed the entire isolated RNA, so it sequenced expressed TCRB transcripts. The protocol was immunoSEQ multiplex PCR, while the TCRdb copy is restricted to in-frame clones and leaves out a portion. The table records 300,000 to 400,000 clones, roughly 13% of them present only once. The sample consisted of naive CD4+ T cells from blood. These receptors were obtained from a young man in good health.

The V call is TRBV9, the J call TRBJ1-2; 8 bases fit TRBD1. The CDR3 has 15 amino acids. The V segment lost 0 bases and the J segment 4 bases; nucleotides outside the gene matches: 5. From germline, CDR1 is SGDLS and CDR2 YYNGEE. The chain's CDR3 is CASSVGTGGIYGYTF. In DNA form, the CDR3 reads TGTGCCAGCAGCGTAGGAACAGGGGGAATCTATGGCTACACCTTC.

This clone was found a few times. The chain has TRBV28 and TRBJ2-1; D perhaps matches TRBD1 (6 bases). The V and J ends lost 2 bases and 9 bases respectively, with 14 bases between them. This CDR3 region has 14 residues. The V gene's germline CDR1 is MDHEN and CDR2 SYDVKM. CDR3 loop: CASSLVDRLIEQFF. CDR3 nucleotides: TGTGCCAGCAGTTTAGTCGACAGGTTAATTGAGCAGTTCTTC.

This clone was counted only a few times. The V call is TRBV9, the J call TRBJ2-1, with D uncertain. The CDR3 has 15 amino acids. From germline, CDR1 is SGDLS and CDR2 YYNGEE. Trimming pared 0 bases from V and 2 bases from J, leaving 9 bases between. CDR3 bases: TGTGCCAGCAGCGTAGGGCTAGACCCCTACAATGAGCAGTTCTTC. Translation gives CASSVGLDPYNEQFF. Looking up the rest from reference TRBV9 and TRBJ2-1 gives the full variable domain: DSGVTQTPKHLITATGQRVTLRCSPRSGDLSVYWYQQSLDQGLQFLIQYYNGEERAKGNILERFSAQQFPDLHSELNLSSLELGDSALYFCASSVGLDPYNEQFFGPGTRLTVL.

The CDR3 nucleotides read TGTGCCAGCAGCGTACAGGGGCTGAACACTGAAGCTTTCTTT. Protein sequence: CASSVQGLNTEAFF. The chain links TRBV5-4 to TRBJ1-1, with 7 bases identical to TRBD1. Germline assignment: CDR1 SGHNT and CDR2 YYREEE (reference sequence). The CDR3 is 14 amino acids. With V trimmed by 4 bases and J by 0 bases, 3 bases remained unmatched.